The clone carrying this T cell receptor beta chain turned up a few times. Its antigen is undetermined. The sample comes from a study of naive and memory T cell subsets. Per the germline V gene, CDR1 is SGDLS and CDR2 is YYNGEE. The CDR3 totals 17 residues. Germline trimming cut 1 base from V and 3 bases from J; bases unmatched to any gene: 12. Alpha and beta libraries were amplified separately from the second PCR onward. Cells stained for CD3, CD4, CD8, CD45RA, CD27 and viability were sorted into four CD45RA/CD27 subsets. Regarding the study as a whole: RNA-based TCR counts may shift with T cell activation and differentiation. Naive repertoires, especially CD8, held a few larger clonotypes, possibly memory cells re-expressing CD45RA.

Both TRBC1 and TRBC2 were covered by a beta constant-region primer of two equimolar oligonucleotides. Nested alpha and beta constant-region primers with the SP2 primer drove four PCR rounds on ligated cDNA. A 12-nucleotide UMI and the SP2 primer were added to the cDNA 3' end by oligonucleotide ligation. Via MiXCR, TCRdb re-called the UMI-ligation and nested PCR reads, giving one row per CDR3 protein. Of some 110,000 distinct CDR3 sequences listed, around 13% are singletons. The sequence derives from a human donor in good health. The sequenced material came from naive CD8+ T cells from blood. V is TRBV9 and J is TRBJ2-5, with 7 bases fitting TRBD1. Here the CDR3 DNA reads TGTGCCAGCAGCGTAACACGGGACAGTGGATTGGAAGAGACCCAGTACTTC. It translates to CASSVTRDSGLEETQYF.